This entry lists 32 T cell receptor beta chains sequenced from one sample in a study of blood T cell repertoires in COVID-19 (dated by TCRdb to the early 2020s). Library generation was performed with the immunoSEQ multiplex PCR assay. TCRdb limited this immuneACCESS table to in-frame rearrangements with V and J called. A share of clones is missing; checked studies link under half to unresolved V genes, and the rest is unexplained. The sample records about 350,000 clones, 88% of which are singletons. Approximately 1% of the sample is held by the ten biggest clonotypes. The sequencing sample was made of PBMCs or T cells enriched from blood (not recorded which). The receptors derive from a young woman who had been exposed to COVID-19.

J is TRBJ2-7 and V is TRBV5-1, with 9 bases that match TRBD2. The V segment lost 5 bases and the J segment 4 bases; nucleotides outside the gene matches: 7. Germline V gene lookup returns CDR1 SGHRS and CDR2 YFSETQ. This CDR3 spans 14 amino acids. This chain's CDR3 is CASREAGGLYEQYF. As DNA, the CDR3 is TGCGCCAGCAGGGAAGCGGGAGGTTTATACGAGCAGTACTTC.

V is TRBV6-5 and J is TRBJ2-7, with D perhaps TRBD2 (5 bases). Trimming removed 10 bases at V and 7 bases at J, with 20 bases between. Germline values: CDR1 MNHEY, CDR2 SVGAGI. The CDR3 runs 13 residues. CDR3 sequence (DNA): TGTGCCACCAGCCCGGGGTCCTTGAGGGAGCAGTACTTC. It translates to CATSPGSLREQYF.

The chain employs TRBV3-1 (or the pseudogene TRBV3-2) and TRBJ2-2; 10 bases fit TRBD2. The length of the CDR3 is 20 residues. The V and J ends lost 7 bases and 4 bases, in that order; junction bases with no gene match: 21. The V gene's germline CDR1 is LGHDT and CDR2 YNNKEL (reference sequence). The CDR3 reads CASKPPGLAGVWTGTGELFF. As DNA, the CDR3 is TGTGCCAGCAAACCTCCGGGGCTAGCGGGAGTTTGGACGGGCACCGGGGAGCTGTTTTTT.

The chain couples TRBV28 to TRBJ2-3; a weak D match, TRBD2 (5 bases). The CDR3 is 17 amino acids. V was cut by 4 bases and J by 4 bases, with 21 bases left in between. CDR1 is MDHEN, CDR2 SYDVKM, per germline. The CDR3 DNA follows: TGTGCCAGCAGTTCCCTTTTCGGGAAGGTAGAGGCAGATACGCAGTATTTT. Its translation is CASSSLFGKVEADTQYF.

This clone was recorded a few times. The chain is built from TRBV27 and TRBJ1-2; D is unresolved. CDR3 length: 12 residues. Germline CDR1 MNHEY, CDR2 SMNVEV (reference sequence). Trimming pared 5 bases from V and 5 bases from J, leaving 9 bases between. The CDR3, as DNA: TGTGCCAGCAGTGGGCCGTCGTATGGCTACACCTTC. This codes for CASSGPSYGYTF.

This sequence joins TRBV3-1 (or the pseudogene TRBV3-2) and TRBJ2-1, with a possible D match to TRBD1 (6 bases). This CDR3 comprises 15 residues. Germline CDR1 is LGHDT and CDR2 is YNNKEL (reference sequence). V was clipped by 1 base and J by 9 bases, with 16 bases between them. The CDR3 DNA follows: TGTGCCAGCAGCCAAGCCGGGCGTTTAGGGGGTGAGCAGTTCTTC. This codes for CASSQAGRLGGEQFF.

The chain couples TRBV9 to TRBJ1-2, with TRBD1 matching 10 bases. Germline lookup yields CDR1 SGDLS and CDR2 YYNGEE. The CDR3 has 18 amino acids. V dropped 3 bases and J dropped 3; count of bases not matched to a gene: 14. CDR3 sequence (DNA): TGTGCCAGCAGCGGGGTGCCGGACAGGGGGAGGCTGGACTATGGCTACACCTTC. Translation: CASSGVPDRGRLDYGYTF.

The gene calls are TRBV19 and TRBJ2-5, with 10 bases lining up with TRBD2. The CDR3 sequence is 17 residues long. V gave up 5 bases and J gave up 2 bases; unmatched junction bases: 11. The germline CDR1 and CDR2 sequences are LNHDA and SQIVND (reference sequence). This CDR3 is CASSPHEGLAVQETQYF. The CDR3 DNA reads TGTGCCAGTAGTCCCCACGAAGGACTAGCGGTACAAGAGACCCAGTACTTC.

This chain uses TRBV3-1 (or the pseudogene TRBV3-2) with TRBJ2-1; the match to TRBD2 covers 16 bases. The CDR3 has 19 amino acids. After removal of 3 bases from V and 3 bases from J, the junction contained 8 bases not matched to a gene. CDR1 is LGHDT and CDR2 is YNNKEL in the germline V gene (reference sequence). The CDR3 spells CASSQQIGTSGRGYNEQFF. In nucleotides, the CDR3 is TGTGCCAGCAGCCAGCAGATTGGGACTAGCGGGAGGGGCTACAATGAGCAGTTCTTC.

V is TRBV28 and J is TRBJ1-4; 9 positions agree with TRBD1. Germline values: CDR1 MDHEN, CDR2 SYDVKM. The CDR3 loop spans 12 amino acids. The CDR3 DNA reads as TGTGTATCGGGACAGGGCCTTGAAAAACTGTTTTTT. Protein sequence: CVSGQGLEKLFF.

This chain joins TRBV19 and TRBJ1-2; D possibly corresponds to TRBD1 (5 bases). The CDR3 extends over 14 amino acids. CDR1 and CDR2 from the germline V gene are LNHDA and SQIVND (reference sequence). The V gene lost 3 bases and the J gene lost 5 bases, with 13 bases spanning the gap. CDR3 loop: CASSMAGLHYGYTF. CDR3 coding DNA: TGTGCCAGTAGTATGGCGGGACTTCATTATGGCTACACCTTC. Variable domain in full (rest from reference TRBV19 and TRBJ1-2): DGGITQSPKYLFRKEGQNVTLSCEQNLNHDAMYWYRQDPGQGLRLIYYSQIVNDFQKGDIAEGYSVSREKKESFPLTVTSAQKNPTAFYLCASSMAGLHYGYTFGSGTRLTVV.

The rearrangement links TRBV19 to TRBJ2-2; 7 bases are a match to TRBD2. The V segment lost 3 bases and the J segment 5 bases; nucleotides outside the gene matches: 12. CDR1 and CDR2 (germline): LNHDA, SQIVND (reference sequence). CDR3 size: 17 residues. This CDR3 is CASSILVGGGPTGELFF. Here the CDR3 DNA reads TGTGCCAGTAGTATCTTAGTCGGGGGAGGGCCGACCGGGGAGCTGTTTTTT.

The rearrangement uses TRBV2 and TRBJ2-2; perhaps TRBD1 as D (6 bases). Trimming removed 1 base at V and 4 bases at J, with 10 bases between. From germline, CDR1 is SNHLY and CDR2 FYNNEI. The CDR3 has 15 residues. This chain's CDR3 is CASSEVLGGTGELFF. The CDR3 DNA reads TGTGCCAGCAGTGAAGTGTTAGGGGGCACCGGGGAGCTGTTTTTT.

This chain joins TRBV6-4 and TRBJ2-1; 10 bases match TRBD2. With 2 bases clipped from V and 9 bases from J, the junction kept 7 bases outside the gene matches. Germline V gene lookup returns CDR1 MRHNA and CDR2 SNTAGT. This CDR3 is 15 amino acids long. CDR3 amino acids: CASSDESSGSSEQFF. The CDR3 region has the DNA TGTGCCAGCAGTGACGAGTCTAGCGGGAGTAGTGAGCAGTTCTTC.

J is TRBJ2-1 and V is TRBV27, with 14 positions matching TRBD2. The CDR3 runs 19 residues. V shed 6 bases, J shed 8 bases, and the junction held 18 bases outside the gene matches. Germline lookup yields CDR1 MNHEY and CDR2 SMNVEV (reference sequence). This CDR3 reads CASSLAGTSGRKVLYEQFF. The CDR3 DNA reads TGTGCCAGCAGCCTGGCCGGGACTAGCGGGAGAAAGGTACTATATGAGCAGTTCTTC.

The genes are TRBV19 and TRBJ2-1; the match to TRBD2 covers 11 bases. Unmatched junction bases numbered 6, after V lost 4 bases and J lost 4 bases. The CDR3 sequence is 16 residues long. Germline V gene data show CDR1 as LNHDA and CDR2 as SQIVND (reference sequence). For the CDR3, the DNA is TGTGCCAGTAGTACGCTAGCGGGAGGCCGATACAATGAGCAGTTCTTC. It specifies CASSTLAGGRYNEQFF.

With regard to this clone: Different DNA sequences within this sample yield the same CDR3. V gene TRBV2 combines with J gene TRBJ2-1, with 8 bases matching TRBD1. The CDR3 extends over 14 amino acids. Trimming took 6 bases from V and 5 from J; bases not matched to a gene: 6. Germline loops: CDR1 SNHLY, CDR2 FYNNEI. The CDR3 loop reads CASRRTGQDNEQFF. The CDR3 bases are TGTGCCAGCAGAAGGACAGGGCAGGACAATGAGCAGTTCTTC.

The chain joins TRBV7-2 to TRBJ2-7, with 7 bases lining up with TRBD2. V trimming: 6 bases; J trimming: 2 bases; junction bases outside the gene matches: 4. This CDR3 comprises 13 residues. Germline lookup yields CDR1 SGHTA and CDR2 FQGNSA. CDR3 bases: TGTGCCAGCAGACAACTAGCGCCCTACGAGCAGTACTTC. Translated, it gives CASRQLAPYEQYF. Full variable domain (remainder filled in from reference TRBV7-2 and TRBJ2-7): GAGVSQSPSNKVTEKGKDVELRCDPISGHTALYWYRQSLGQGLEFLIYFQGNSAPDKSGLPSDRFSAERTGGSVSTLTIQRTQQEDSAVYLCASRQLAPYEQYFGPGTRLTVT.

The CDR3 coding sequence is TGTGCCAGCAGCCCGCTCATCGGGACAGGGGTCCTCATGAACACTGAAGCTTTCTTT. It is translated as CASSPLIGTGVLMNTEAFF. V usage is TRBV7-3 and J usage is TRBJ1-1, with TRBD1 identical over 10 bases. Germline loops: CDR1 SGHTA, CDR2 FQGTGA. Unmatched junction bases numbered 15, after V lost 5 bases and J lost 0 bases. This CDR3 contains 19 residues.

This clone was counted a single time. The chain is built from TRBV10-3 and TRBJ1-5, with 7 bases aligning to TRBD1. This CDR3 is built from 16 residues. Germline values: CDR1 ENHRY, CDR2 SYGVKD. The J segment lost 3 bases and the V segment lost 0 bases, leaving 5 bases of the junction unmatched. Written as DNA, the CDR3 is TGTGCCATCAGTGAGTCCGACAGGGTCCCCAATCAGCCCCAGCATTTT. Translating gives CAISESDRVPNQPQHF.

The chain recombines TRBV13 with TRBJ2-7; D not certain. The V end lost 0 bases, the J end lost 0 bases, and 6 bases lay between the germline ends. The CDR3 sequence is 14 residues long. Germline V lookup: CDR1 PRHDT, CDR2 FYEKMQ (reference sequence). The CDR3 DNA is TGTGCCAGCAGCTTAGGCCCTATCTCCTACGAGCAGTACTTC. This gives the protein CASSLGPISYEQYF.

The chain uses TRBV11-1 and TRBJ2-7; a possible D gene is TRBD1 (6 bases). This CDR3 has 16 amino acids. Germline V gene sequence: CDR1 SGHAT, CDR2 FQDESV (reference sequence). The V end was cut by 4 bases, the J end by 6 bases, with 22 bases between. The CDR3 DNA follows: TGTGCCAGCAGCTCACAGGGAATCACGGTGCCGGGCGAGCAGTACTTC. Translated, it gives CASSSQGITVPGEQYF.

The chain couples TRBV9 to TRBJ2-7; no definite D call. V was shortened by 0 bases and J by 2 bases, with 9 bases between the two germline ends. Germline-derived CDR1 and CDR2 are SGDLS and YYNGEE. The CDR3 has 14 amino acids. The CDR3 sequence: CASSVGATPYEQYF. The CDR3 coding sequence is TGTGCCAGCAGCGTAGGTGCCACACCCTACGAGCAGTACTTC.

J is TRBJ2-1 and V is TRBV6-5, with a weak D call TRBD2 (6 bases). The CDR3 is 15 amino acids. Germline-derived CDR1 and CDR2 are MNHEY and SVGAGI. V gave up 4 bases and J gave up 3 bases, with 13 bases separating them. CDR3: CASSFGTPGYNEQFF. CDR3 DNA sequence: TGTGCCAGCAGTTTCGGGACTCCGGGCTACAATGAGCAGTTCTTC.

This chain connects TRBV6-5 to TRBJ2-2; D perhaps matches TRBD2 (6 bases). Germline loops: CDR1 MNHEY, CDR2 SVGAGI. V was cut by 8 bases and J by 4 bases, with 14 bases left in between. This CDR3 comprises 14 residues. Here the CDR3 DNA reads TGTGCCAGCCGCCGGGACTTTTCCACCGGGGAGCTGTTTTTT. It encodes CASRRDFSTGELFF.

The rearrangement joins TRBV9 to TRBJ1-6, with a tentative D call TRBD1 (6 bases). The V end lost 0 bases, the J end lost 10 bases, and 14 bases lay between the germline ends. CDR3 length: 15 amino acids. Per germline, CDR1 SGDLS and CDR2 YYNGEE. The CDR3 protein is CASSVGGRGGSPLHF. The CDR3 DNA reads as TGTGCCAGCAGCGTAGGTGGCAGGGGTGGCTCACCCCTCCACTTT. The full variable domain, its missing parts supplied by reference TRBV9 and TRBJ1-6, is DSGVTQTPKHLITATGQRVTLRCSPRSGDLSVYWYQQSLDQGLQFLIQYYNGEERAKGNILERFSAQQFPDLHSELNLSSLELGDSALYFCASSVGGRGGSPLHFGNGTRLTVT.

The J gene is TRBJ2-1, the V gene TRBV29-1; 12 bases align to TRBD2. The trim removed 7 bases at V and 9 bases at J, leaving 13 bases unmatched. This CDR3 spans 15 amino acids. Germline CDR1 is SQVTM and CDR2 is ANQGSEA. CDR3 nucleotides: TGCAGCGCCGTGACTAGCGGGAGTTTGCAGGGTGAGCAGTTCTTC. Encoded protein: CSAVTSGSLQGEQFF.

This clone was recorded once. The genes are TRBV27 and TRBJ2-7, with 8 bases that match TRBD1. The CDR3 runs to 14 residues. Germline loops: CDR1 MNHEY, CDR2 SMNVEV (reference sequence). Unmatched junction bases numbered 9, after V lost 8 bases and J lost 3 bases. The CDR3 spells CASAGRGPNYEQYF. The CDR3 nucleotides are TGTGCCAGCGCGGGCAGGGGGCCCAACTACGAGCAGTACTTC.

The chain joins TRBV5-6 to TRBJ2-7; 7 bases agree with TRBD1. From germline, CDR1 is SGHDT and CDR2 YYEEEE. V shed 0 bases and J 2 bases; nucleotides not matched to a gene: 8. CDR3 length: 16 residues. The CDR3 DNA is TGTGCCAGCAGCTTGGCCGGGACAGCCCAACCCTACGAGCAGTACTTC. Amino acid sequence: CASSLAGTAQPYEQYF.

The chain recombines TRBV10-3 with TRBJ2-1; the match to TRBD2 covers 10 bases. In germline, CDR1 is ENHRY, CDR2 SYGVKD. The CDR3 totals 15 residues. The V and J ends lost 10 bases and 7 bases, in that order; junction bases with no gene match: 13. The CDR3 protein is CATAEAGGPRNEQFF. CDR3 coding DNA: TGTGCCACGGCAGAAGCGGGAGGGCCGAGAAATGAGCAGTTCTTC.

J is TRBJ2-5 and V is TRBV11-2, with D possibly TRBD2 on 5 matching bases. Looked up from germline, CDR1 is SGHAT and CDR2 is FQNNGV. Trimming took off 2 bases at V and 12 bases at J, with 13 bases between the two ends. The CDR3 has 12 residues. CDR3 coding DNA: TGTGCCAGCAGCTTAACGGAGACGAGGGAGTACTTC. Amino acids: CASSLTETREYF. Full variable domain (remainder filled in from reference TRBV11-2 and TRBJ2-5): EAGVAQSPRYKIIEKRQSVAFWCNPISGHATLYWYQQILGQGPKLLIQFQNNGVVDDSQLPKDRFSAERLKGVDSTLKIQPAKLEDSAVYLCASSLTETREYFGPGTRLLVL.

This clone has more than one count but fewer than ten. This rearrangement joins TRBV7-2 to TRBJ2-7; D may be TRBD1 (6 bases). Germline V gives CDR1 SGHTA, CDR2 FQGNSA. The CDR3 spans 14 residues. The V gene lost 4 bases and the J gene lost 7 bases, with 17 bases spanning the gap. The CDR3 DNA reads as TGTGCCAGCAGCTCGGGACACGGATCGGGGGAGCAGTACTTC. It specifies CASSSGHGSGEQYF.